These 30 T cell receptor beta chains originate from one sample sequenced in a study of blood T cell repertoires in COVID-19. Measured with immunoSEQ multiplex PCR; TCRdb has only the in-frame clones, and not every one. Of some 210,000 clones in the sample, about 88% were seen once. Sequencing was carried out using peripheral blood. The receptors stem from a woman in her 40s who had recovered from COVID-19.

J is TRBJ2-7 and V is TRBV4-2; 9 bases match TRBD2. V was pared by 0 bases and J by 7 bases, with 10 bases of the junction left unmatched. Germline assignment: CDR1 LGHNA and CDR2 YNFKEQ. This CDR3 is built from 16 residues. CDR3 bases: TGTGCCAGCAGCCAAGATGAAGCGGGAGGAGGTGGAGAGCAGTACTTC. The encoded protein is CASSQDEAGGGGEQYF.

The rearrangement uses TRBV29-1 and TRBJ2-5; TRBD2 aligns across 10 bases. Trimming removed 4 bases from V and 0 bases from J; junction bases left unmatched: 5. Germline-derived CDR1 and CDR2 are SQVTM and ANQGSEA. The CDR3 is 15 residues long. The CDR3 sequence is CSVGGLAEYQETQYF. The CDR3 nucleotides are TGCAGCGTTGGAGGACTAGCGGAGTACCAAGAGACCCAGTACTTC.

This clone has a single count. The chain recombines TRBV6-5 with TRBJ1-2; 10 nucleotides line up with TRBD1. The V segment lost 2 bases and the J segment 3 bases; nucleotides outside the gene matches: 3. This CDR3 region has 15 residues. CDR1 and CDR2 (germline): MNHEY, SVGAGI. CDR3 sequence: CASSYGTGEDYGYTF. CDR3 in DNA: TGTGCCAGCAGTTACGGGACAGGGGAGGACTATGGCTACACCTTC.

The gene calls are TRBV3-1 (or the pseudogene TRBV3-2) and TRBJ2-1, with 9 bases lining up with TRBD1. Trimming took 0 bases from V and 5 from J; bases not matched to a gene: 14. CDR3 length equals 19 residues. Per germline, CDR1 LGHDT and CDR2 YNNKEL (reference sequence). This chain's CDR3 is CASSQEHRGPTAGNNEQFF. The CDR3 coding sequence is TGTGCCAGCAGCCAAGAGCACAGGGGGCCCACGGCCGGCAACAATGAGCAGTTCTTC.

CDR3 bases: TGTGCCAGTAGTATTGACAGTTTAGCAGATACGCAGTATTTT. Residues: CASSIDSLADTQYF. The chain carries TRBV19 and TRBJ2-3, with TRBD1 as a possible D gene (5 bases). The CDR3 covers 14 residues. Germline V gene sequence: CDR1 LNHDA, CDR2 SQIVND (reference sequence). V was shortened by 3 bases and J by 4 bases, with 11 bases between the two germline ends.

The rearrangement uses TRBV5-4 and TRBJ2-7, with D possibly TRBD2 on 5 matching bases. The V and J ends lost 1 base and 4 bases respectively, with 9 bases between them. CDR3 length: 13 amino acids. CDR1 is SGHNT and CDR2 is YYREEE in the germline V gene (reference sequence). The chain's CDR3 is CASSLFSGYEQYF. DNA for the CDR3: TGTGCCAGCAGCTTGTTCTCGGGGTACGAGCAGTACTTC.

Only a few counts were recorded for this clone. V usage is TRBV13 and J usage is TRBJ2-1, with 12 bases lining up with TRBD2. CDR1 and CDR2 from the germline V gene are PRHDT and FYEKMQ (reference sequence). The V and J ends lost 1 base and 8 bases, in that order; junction bases with no gene match: 15. The CDR3 runs 19 residues. This CDR3 reads CASSLALLAGGHSGHEQFF. In nucleotides, the CDR3 is TGTGCCAGCAGCTTAGCCTTACTAGCGGGAGGCCACTCAGGTCATGAGCAGTTCTTC.

The genes are TRBV30 and TRBJ2-3; 11 bases line up with TRBD2. The CDR3 loop spans 12 amino acids. Per germline, CDR1 GTSNPN and CDR2 SVGIG (reference sequence). V lost 2 bases and J lost 14; bases outside the gene matches: 6. The CDR3 DNA reads TGTGCCTGGAGTATCACTAGCGGGAGCCTGTATTTT. Protein: CAWSITSGSLYF. The entire variable domain, with the rest obtained from reference TRBV30 and TRBJ2-3, is as follows: SQTIHQWPATLVQPVGSPLSLECTVEGTSNPNLYWYRQAAGRGLQLLFYSVGIGQISSEVPQNLSASRPQDRQFILSSKKLLLSDSGFYLCAWSITSGSLYFGPGTRLTVL.

This chain connects TRBV6-2 or TRBV6-3 to TRBJ2-7, with 8 positions matching TRBD1. Germline loops: CDR1 MNHEY, CDR2 SVGEGT. The V segment lost 2 bases and the J segment 3 bases; nucleotides outside the gene matches: 6. CDR3 length: 15 amino acids. CDR3 in amino acids: CASSYGLGQGYEQYF. For the CDR3, the DNA is TGTGCCAGCAGTTACGGCCTTGGACAGGGCTACGAGCAGTACTTC.

J is TRBJ2-3 and V is TRBV11-2, with unresolved D. The germline V gene encodes CDR1 SGHAT and CDR2 FQNNGV. The CDR3 is 13 residues long. The V end was cut by 3 bases, the J end by 6 bases, with 10 bases between. CDR3 in amino acids: CASSFGDKDTQYF. The CDR3 DNA is TGTGCCAGCAGCTTCGGTGACAAGGATACGCAGTATTTT.

The chain couples TRBV9 to TRBJ2-7; weak D call: TRBD2 (5 bases). V gave up 4 bases and J gave up 3 bases, with 17 bases separating them. The germline V gene has CDR1 SGDLS and CDR2 YYNGEE. The CDR3 sequence is 15 residues long. The CDR3 is CASSTSPRDYYEQYF. The CDR3 DNA reads as TGTGCCAGCAGCACAAGCCCCCGGGATTACTACGAGCAGTACTTC.

V gene TRBV10-3 combines with J gene TRBJ1-1; 11 bases fit TRBD1. Germline V gene lookup returns CDR1 ENHRY and CDR2 SYGVKD. Unmatched junction bases numbered 6, after V lost 3 bases and J lost 6 bases. This CDR3 is 15 amino acids long. The CDR3 DNA is TGTGCCATCAGTGAAATCGGACAGGGGGCCGCTGAAGCTTTCTTT. Translated, it gives CAISEIGQGAAEAFF.

This clone was counted a single time. The chain carries TRBV6-5 and TRBJ1-1; 9 bases align to TRBD1. Germline V gene data show CDR1 as MNHEY and CDR2 as SVGAGI. The CDR3 length is 14 residues. V trimming: 2 bases; J trimming: 11 bases; junction bases outside the gene matches: 9. CDR3 nucleotide sequence: TGTGCCAGCAGTTACCTCGGGACAGGGAATAGGGCTTTCTTT. It specifies CASSYLGTGNRAFF.

In this sample, this clone turned up a few times. This chain links TRBV27 with TRBJ1-1; the D is unclear. The CDR3 length is 13 residues. The V gene's germline CDR1 is MNHEY and CDR2 SMNVEV (reference sequence). Between the trimmed V and J ends, which lost 3 bases and 7 bases, there was a span of 12 bases. The CDR3 loop is CASSFKKGGEAFF. The CDR3 nucleotides read TGTGCCAGCAGTTTTAAGAAGGGAGGTGAAGCTTTCTTT.

The chain combines TRBV6-1 with TRBJ1-2; possible D gene TRBD1, 5 bases. Germline-derived CDR1 and CDR2 are MNHNS and SASEGT. The germline V and J ends were trimmed by 2 bases and 3 bases, with 10 bases remaining between them. The CDR3 totals 14 residues. The CDR3 is CASSEQGRHYGYTF. CDR3 nucleotides: TGTGCCAGCAGTGAACAGGGTCGGCACTATGGCTACACCTTC.

The chain employs TRBV19 and TRBJ2-7; 12 bases are a match to TRBD2. This CDR3 contains 18 residues. CDR1 and CDR2 from the germline V gene are LNHDA and SQIVND (reference sequence). The ends lost 5 bases at V and 0 bases at J; junction bases unmatched: 11. CDR3 bases: TGTGCCAGTAGTCCGACTTCCGGACTAGCGGGATCCTCCTACGAGCAGTACTTC. Protein sequence: CASSPTSGLAGSSYEQYF.

The chain carries TRBV6-5 and TRBJ2-5; 7 positions agree with TRBD1. The V gene end was trimmed by 7 bases and the J gene end by 7 bases; junction bases not matched to a gene: 12. The CDR3 runs 14 residues. From germline, CDR1 is MNHEY and CDR2 SVGAGI. The CDR3 here is CASTYDRDGVTQYF. The CDR3 DNA follows: TGTGCCAGCACCTACGACAGGGATGGGGTGACCCAGTACTTC.

V is TRBV7-9 and J is TRBJ2-1; D remains unclear. The CDR3 contains 14 residues. Trimming cost V 5 bases and J 0 bases, with 8 bases left between them. Germline CDR1 SEHNR, CDR2 FQNEAQ (reference sequence). This CDR3 is CASSLESSYNEQFF. The DNA of the CDR3 is TGTGCCAGCAGCCTAGAGAGCTCCTACAATGAGCAGTTCTTC.

This clone was seen only a few times. The chain has TRBV30 and TRBJ2-7; 9 bases are a match to TRBD1. Germline V gene lookup returns CDR1 GTSNPN and CDR2 SVGIG (reference sequence). The CDR3 runs to 14 residues. The junction had 7 bases not matched to a gene; V was cut back by 3 bases and J by 4 bases. CDR3 bases: TGTGCCTGGAGCGCCGGGACAGGGTCTTACGAGCAGTACTTC. Translated, it gives CAWSAGTGSYEQYF.

The V gene is TRBV5-1, the J gene TRBJ1-1; a weak D match, TRBD1 (6 bases). Germline assignment: CDR1 SGHRS and CDR2 YFSETQ. V was trimmed by 4 bases and J by 4 bases, leaving 14 bases between them. This CDR3 is 14 amino acids long. The CDR3: CASSPRQDTTEAFF. CDR3 coding DNA: TGCGCCAGCAGCCCAAGACAGGACACCACTGAAGCTTTCTTT.

V gene TRBV7-9 combines with J gene TRBJ2-1; tentative D call: TRBD2 (5 bases). The CDR3 loop spans 13 amino acids. The germline V gene has CDR1 SEHNR and CDR2 FQNEAQ (reference sequence). Trimming took 4 bases from V and 8 from J, leaving 12 bases between them. CDR3 sequence reads: CASSSPLRDEQFF. CDR3 bases: TGTGCCAGCAGCTCGCCCCTGAGGGATGAGCAGTTCTTC.

The J gene is TRBJ1-1, the V gene TRBV28; 9 nucleotides match TRBD1. V trimming: 6 bases; J trimming: 0 bases; junction bases outside the gene matches: 14. Germline V gives CDR1 MDHEN, CDR2 SYDVKM. CDR3 length: 18 amino acids. The CDR3 nucleotides read TGTGCCAGCAGCCCTGTGAGTCGGGACAGGGTCTTGAACACTGAAGCTTTCTTT. Translated, it gives CASSPVSRDRVLNTEAFF. The full variable domain, its missing parts supplied by reference TRBV28 and TRBJ1-1, is DVKVTQSSRYLVKRTGEKVFLECVQDMDHENMFWYRQDPGLGLRLIYFSYDVKMKEKGDIPEGYSVSREKKERFSLILESASTNQTSMYLCASSPVSRDRVLNTEAFFGQGTRLTVV.

This clone was detected only once. J is TRBJ1-2 and V is TRBV5-1; D remains ambiguous. The CDR3 is 14 amino acids. With 6 bases removed from V and 3 bases from J, the gap between germline ends came to 15 bases. Germline-derived CDR1 and CDR2 are SGHRS and YFSETQ. DNA for the CDR3: TGCGCCAGCAACTCCGGGATGGGTGACTATGGCTACACCTTC. The encoded protein is CASNSGMGDYGYTF.

The chain uses TRBV3-1 (or the pseudogene TRBV3-2) and TRBJ2-7; the match to TRBD2 covers 8 bases. V shed 7 bases and J 3 bases; nucleotides not matched to a gene: 11. The CDR3 runs to 15 residues. Looked up from germline, CDR1 is LGHDT and CDR2 is YNNKEL (reference sequence). Here the CDR3 reads CASTPSISGNYEQYF. The CDR3 DNA reads as TGTGCCAGCACCCCAAGTATTAGCGGGAACTACGAGCAGTACTTC.

This chain uses TRBV6-6 with TRBJ2-7; maybe TRBD2 (6 bases). The CDR3 totals 13 residues. The V and J ends lost 10 bases and 0 bases respectively, with 13 bases between them. Germline V gene lookup returns CDR1 MNHNY and CDR2 SVGAGI (reference sequence). CDR3 in DNA: TGTGCCACCGCGGGTAGCGGCTCCTACGAGCAGTACTTC. It is translated as CATAGSGSYEQYF.

V gene TRBV7-9 combines with J gene TRBJ2-1; D gene uncertain. The CDR3 has 15 amino acids. Deletions cut 3 bases from V and 2 bases from J, with 11 bases between. Germline lookup yields CDR1 SEHNR and CDR2 FQNEAQ (reference sequence). In nucleotides, the CDR3 is TGTGCCAGCAGCTTTGACACATCAACCTACAATGAGCAGTTCTTC. Translated, it gives CASSFDTSTYNEQFF.

This chain links TRBV24-1 with TRBJ2-1; 9 nucleotides match TRBD2. The germline V gene encodes CDR1 KGHDR and CDR2 SFDVKD. This CDR3 is 15 amino acids long. Trimming removed 4 bases from V and 8 bases from J; junction bases left unmatched: 8. DNA for the CDR3: TGTGCCACCAGTGACCCCGGGACTAGCCTGGATGAGCAGTTCTTC. Amino acid sequence: CATSDPGTSLDEQFF.

The rearrangement joins TRBV19 to TRBJ1-2, with D possibly matching TRBD1 (5 bases). The CDR3 sequence is 16 residues long. Germline V gene lookup returns CDR1 LNHDA and CDR2 SQIVND (reference sequence). Trimming shortened V by 4 bases and J by 7 bases, and 22 bases separated the two germline ends. CDR3 DNA: TGTGCCAGTAGTAGTGTTTCCGCGGGGGGACTGAGTGGCTACACCTTC. This codes for CASSSVSAGGLSGYTF.

The J gene is TRBJ1-4, the V gene TRBV19, with TRBD1 as a possible D gene (6 bases). From germline, CDR1 is LNHDA and CDR2 SQIVND (reference sequence). The germline V and J ends were trimmed by 6 bases and 2 bases, with 13 bases remaining between them. This CDR3 region has 15 residues. The CDR3 DNA follows: TGTGCCAGTAGGGCGACAGGTTTTACTAATGAAAAACTGTTTTTT. Protein: CASRATGFTNEKLFF.

The chain has TRBV15 and TRBJ1-1, with a weak D call TRBD1 (6 bases). From germline, CDR1 is LNHNV and CDR2 YYDKDF (reference sequence). Between the trimmed V and J ends, which lost 4 bases and 7 bases, there was a span of 13 bases. The CDR3 length is 13 residues. DNA for the CDR3: TGTGCCACCAGCACGATCCAGGACAGTGAAGCTTTCTTT. Residues: CATSTIQDSEAFF.